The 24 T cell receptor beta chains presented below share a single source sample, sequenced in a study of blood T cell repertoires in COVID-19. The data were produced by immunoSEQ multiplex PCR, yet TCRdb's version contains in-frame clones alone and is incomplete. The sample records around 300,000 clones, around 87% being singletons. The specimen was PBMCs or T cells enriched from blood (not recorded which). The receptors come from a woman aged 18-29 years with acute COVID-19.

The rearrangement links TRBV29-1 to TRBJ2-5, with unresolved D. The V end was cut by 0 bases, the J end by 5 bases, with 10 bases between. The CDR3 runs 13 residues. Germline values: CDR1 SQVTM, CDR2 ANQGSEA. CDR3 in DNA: TGCAGCGTTGAAGATCGAAGGAGTGAGACCCAGTACTTC. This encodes CSVEDRRSETQYF.

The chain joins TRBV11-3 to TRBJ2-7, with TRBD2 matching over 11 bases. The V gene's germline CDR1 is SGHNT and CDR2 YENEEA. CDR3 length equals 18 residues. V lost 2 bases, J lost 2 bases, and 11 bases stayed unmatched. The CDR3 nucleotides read TGTGCCAGCAGCTTAAGGTTGACTAGCGGGGATGTAACCTACGAGCAGTACTTC. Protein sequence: CASSLRLTSGDVTYEQYF.

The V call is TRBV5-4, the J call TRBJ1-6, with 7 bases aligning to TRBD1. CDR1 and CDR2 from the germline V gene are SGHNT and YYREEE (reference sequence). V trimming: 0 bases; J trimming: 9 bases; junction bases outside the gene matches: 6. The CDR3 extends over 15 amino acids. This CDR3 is CASSLEETGSSPLHF. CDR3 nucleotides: TGTGCCAGCAGCTTGGAGGAGACAGGGTCTTCACCCCTCCACTTT.

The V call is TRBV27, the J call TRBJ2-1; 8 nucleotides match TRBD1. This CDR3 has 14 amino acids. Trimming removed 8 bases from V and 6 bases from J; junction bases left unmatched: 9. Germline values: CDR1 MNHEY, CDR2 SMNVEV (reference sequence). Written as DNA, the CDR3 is TGTGCCAGCGGCCTCGACAGGGGCAGCAATGAGCAGTTCTTC. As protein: CASGLDRGSNEQFF.

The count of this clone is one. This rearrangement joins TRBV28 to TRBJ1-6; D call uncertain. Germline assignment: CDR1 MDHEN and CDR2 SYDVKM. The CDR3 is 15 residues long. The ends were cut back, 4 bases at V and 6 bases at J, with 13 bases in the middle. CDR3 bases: TGTGCCAGCAGTTCTGACTCGGTCTCTAATTCACCCCTCCACTTT. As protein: CASSSDSVSNSPLHF.

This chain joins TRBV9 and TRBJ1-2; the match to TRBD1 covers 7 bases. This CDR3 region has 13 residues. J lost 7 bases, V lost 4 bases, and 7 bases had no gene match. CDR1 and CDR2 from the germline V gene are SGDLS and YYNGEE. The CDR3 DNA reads TGTGCCAGCAGCTCCTCGACAGGGCGTGGCTACACCTTC. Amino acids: CASSSSTGRGYTF.

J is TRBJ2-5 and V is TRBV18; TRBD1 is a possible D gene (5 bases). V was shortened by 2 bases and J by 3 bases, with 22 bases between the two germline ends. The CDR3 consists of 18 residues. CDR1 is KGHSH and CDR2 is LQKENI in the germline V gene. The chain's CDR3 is CASSPFNRNHPTEETQYF. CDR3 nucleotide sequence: TGTGCCAGCTCACCATTTAACAGGAACCACCCTACCGAAGAGACCCAGTACTTC.

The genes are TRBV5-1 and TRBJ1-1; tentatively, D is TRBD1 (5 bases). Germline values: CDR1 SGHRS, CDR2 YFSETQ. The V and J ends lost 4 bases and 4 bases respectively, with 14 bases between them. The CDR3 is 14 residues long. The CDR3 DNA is TGCGCCAGCAGCCCGAACAGGAGGGGCACTGAAGCTTTCTTT. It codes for CASSPNRRGTEAFF.

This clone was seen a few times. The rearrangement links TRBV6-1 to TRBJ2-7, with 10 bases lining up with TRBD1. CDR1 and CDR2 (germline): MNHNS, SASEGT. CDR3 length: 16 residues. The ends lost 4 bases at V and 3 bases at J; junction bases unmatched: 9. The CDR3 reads CASSAYGQGGNYEQYF. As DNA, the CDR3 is TGTGCCAGCAGTGCATACGGACAGGGGGGTAACTACGAGCAGTACTTC.

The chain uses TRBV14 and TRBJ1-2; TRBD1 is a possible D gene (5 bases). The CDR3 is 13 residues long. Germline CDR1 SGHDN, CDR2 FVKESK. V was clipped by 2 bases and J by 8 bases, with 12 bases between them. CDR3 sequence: CASSQYGGEGYTF. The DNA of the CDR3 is TGTGCCAGCAGCCAATATGGAGGGGAAGGCTACACCTTC.

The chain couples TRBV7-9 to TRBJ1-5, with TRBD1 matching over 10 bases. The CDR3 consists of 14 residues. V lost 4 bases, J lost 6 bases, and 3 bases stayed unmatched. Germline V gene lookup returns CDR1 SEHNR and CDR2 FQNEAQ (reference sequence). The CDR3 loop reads CASSSDRGPQPQHF. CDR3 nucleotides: TGTGCCAGCAGCTCAGACAGGGGGCCTCAGCCCCAGCATTTT.

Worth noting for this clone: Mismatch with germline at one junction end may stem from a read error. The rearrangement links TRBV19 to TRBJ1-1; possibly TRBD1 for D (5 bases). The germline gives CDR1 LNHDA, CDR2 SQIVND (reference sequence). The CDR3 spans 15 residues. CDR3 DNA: TGTGCCAGTAGTCTAGATCCAGGGCTCTGGACTGAAGCTTTCTTT. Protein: CASSLDPGLWTEAFF.

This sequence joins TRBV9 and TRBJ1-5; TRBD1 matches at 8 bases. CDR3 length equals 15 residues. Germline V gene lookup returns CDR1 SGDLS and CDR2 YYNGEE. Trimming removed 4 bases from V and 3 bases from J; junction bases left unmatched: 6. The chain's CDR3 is CASSPGQAINQPQHF. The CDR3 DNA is TGTGCCAGCAGCCCGGGACAGGCAATCAATCAGCCCCAGCATTTT.

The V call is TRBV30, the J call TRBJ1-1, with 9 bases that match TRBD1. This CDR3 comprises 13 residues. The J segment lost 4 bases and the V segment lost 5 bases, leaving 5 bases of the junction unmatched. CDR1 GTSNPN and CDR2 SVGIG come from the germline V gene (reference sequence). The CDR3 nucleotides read TGTGCCTGGCGGGGGACAGGGTCCACTGAAGCTTTCTTT. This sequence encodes CAWRGTGSTEAFF.

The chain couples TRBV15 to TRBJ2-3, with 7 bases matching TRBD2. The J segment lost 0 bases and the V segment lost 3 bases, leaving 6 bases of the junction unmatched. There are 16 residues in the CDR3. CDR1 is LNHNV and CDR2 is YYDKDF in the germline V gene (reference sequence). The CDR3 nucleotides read TGTGCCACCAGCAGGATAAGACTAGCCAGCACAGATACGCAGTATTTT. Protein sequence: CATSRIRLASTDTQYF.

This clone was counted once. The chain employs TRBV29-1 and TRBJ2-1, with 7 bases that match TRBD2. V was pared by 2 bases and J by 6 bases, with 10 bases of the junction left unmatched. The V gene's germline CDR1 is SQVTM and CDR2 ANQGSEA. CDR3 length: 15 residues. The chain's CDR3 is CSVELLGGGSNEQFF. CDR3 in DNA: TGCAGCGTTGAACTGCTGGGGGGAGGGTCCAATGAGCAGTTCTTC.

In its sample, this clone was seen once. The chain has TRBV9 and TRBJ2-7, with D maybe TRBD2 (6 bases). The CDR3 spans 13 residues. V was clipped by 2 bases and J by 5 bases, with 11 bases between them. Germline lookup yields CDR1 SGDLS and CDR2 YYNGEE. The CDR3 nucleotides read TGTGCCAGCAGCGTGGAGGGCCACGACGAGCAGTACTTC. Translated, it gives CASSVEGHDEQYF.

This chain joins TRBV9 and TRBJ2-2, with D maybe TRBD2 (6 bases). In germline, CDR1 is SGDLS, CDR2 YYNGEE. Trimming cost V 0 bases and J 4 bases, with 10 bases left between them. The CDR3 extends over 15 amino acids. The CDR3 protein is CASSVELRGTGELFF. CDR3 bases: TGTGCCAGCAGCGTAGAACTGCGGGGCACCGGGGAGCTGTTTTTT.

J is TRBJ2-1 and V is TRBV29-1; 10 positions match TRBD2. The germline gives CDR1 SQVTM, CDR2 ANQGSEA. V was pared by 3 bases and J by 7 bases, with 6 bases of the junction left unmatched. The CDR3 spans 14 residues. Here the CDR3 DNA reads TGCAGCGTTGAGGCTAGCGGGAGTCAGAATGAGCAGTTCTTC. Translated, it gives CSVEASGSQNEQFF.

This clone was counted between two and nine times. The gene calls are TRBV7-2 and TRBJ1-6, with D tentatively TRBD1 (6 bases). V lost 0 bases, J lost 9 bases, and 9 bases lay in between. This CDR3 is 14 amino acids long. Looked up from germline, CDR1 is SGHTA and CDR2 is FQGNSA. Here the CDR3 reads CASSLAGGLSPLHF. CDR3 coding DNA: TGTGCCAGCAGCTTAGCGGGGGGGCTTTCACCCCTCCACTTT.

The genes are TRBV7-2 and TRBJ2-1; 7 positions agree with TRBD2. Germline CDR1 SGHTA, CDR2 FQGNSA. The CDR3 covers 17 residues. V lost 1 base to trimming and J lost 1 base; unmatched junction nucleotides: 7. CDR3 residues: CASSLVAGAASYNEQFF. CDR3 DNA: TGTGCCAGCAGCTTAGTTGCGGGAGCGGCGTCCTACAATGAGCAGTTCTTC. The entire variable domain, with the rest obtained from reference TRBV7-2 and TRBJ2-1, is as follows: GAGVSQSPSNKVTEKGKDVELRCDPISGHTALYWYRQSLGQGLEFLIYFQGNSAPDKSGLPSDRFSAERTGGSVSTLTIQRTQQEDSAVYLCASSLVAGAASYNEQFFGPGTRLTVL.

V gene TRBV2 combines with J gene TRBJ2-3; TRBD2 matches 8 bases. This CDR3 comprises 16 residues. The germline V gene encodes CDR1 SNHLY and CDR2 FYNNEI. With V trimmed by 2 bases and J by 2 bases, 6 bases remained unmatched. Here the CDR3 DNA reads TGTGCCAGCAGTGAACTCGGGAGGGCCCACACAGATACGCAGTATTTT. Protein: CASSELGRAHTDTQYF.

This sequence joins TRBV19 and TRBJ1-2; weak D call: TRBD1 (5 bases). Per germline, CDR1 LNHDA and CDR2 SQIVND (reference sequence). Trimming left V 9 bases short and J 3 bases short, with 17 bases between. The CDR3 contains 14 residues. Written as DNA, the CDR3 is TGTGCCAGCCGCCCCCAGGGCGAGGACTATGGCTACACCTTC. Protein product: CASRPQGEDYGYTF.

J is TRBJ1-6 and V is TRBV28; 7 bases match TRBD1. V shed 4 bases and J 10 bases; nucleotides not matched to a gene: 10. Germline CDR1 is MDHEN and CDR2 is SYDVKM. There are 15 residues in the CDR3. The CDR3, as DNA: TGTGCCAGCAGTTCCGGGACCAGGGGGAAGTCACCCCTCCACTTT. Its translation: CASSSGTRGKSPLHF.